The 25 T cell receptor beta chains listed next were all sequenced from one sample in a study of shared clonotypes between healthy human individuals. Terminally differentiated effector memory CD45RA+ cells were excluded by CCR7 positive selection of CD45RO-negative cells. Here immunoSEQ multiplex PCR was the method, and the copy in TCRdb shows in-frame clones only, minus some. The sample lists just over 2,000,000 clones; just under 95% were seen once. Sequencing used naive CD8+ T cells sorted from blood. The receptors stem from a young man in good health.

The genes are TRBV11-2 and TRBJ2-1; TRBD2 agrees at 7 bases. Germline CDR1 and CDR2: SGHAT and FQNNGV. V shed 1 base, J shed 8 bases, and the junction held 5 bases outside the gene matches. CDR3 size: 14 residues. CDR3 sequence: CASSLGRTRDEQFF. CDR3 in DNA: TGTGCCAGCAGCTTAGGTCGGACTAGGGATGAGCAGTTCTTC.

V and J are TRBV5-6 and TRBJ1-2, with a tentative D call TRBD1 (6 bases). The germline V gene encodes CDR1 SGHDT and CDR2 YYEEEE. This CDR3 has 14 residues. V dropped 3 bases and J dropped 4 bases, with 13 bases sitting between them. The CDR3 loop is CASSSGTFFYGYTF. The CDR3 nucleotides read TGTGCCAGCAGCTCCGGGACATTTTTCTATGGCTACACCTTC.

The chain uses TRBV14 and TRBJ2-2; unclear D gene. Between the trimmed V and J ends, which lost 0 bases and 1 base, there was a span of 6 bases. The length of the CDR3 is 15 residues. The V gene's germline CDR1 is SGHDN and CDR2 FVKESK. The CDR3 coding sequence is TGTGCCAGCAGCCAAGAGGGATGGAACACCGGGGAGCTGTTTTTT. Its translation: CASSQEGWNTGELFF. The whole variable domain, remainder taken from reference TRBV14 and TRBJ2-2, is EAGVTQFPSHSVIEKGQTVTLRCDPISGHDNLYWYRRVMGKEIKFLLHFVKESKQDESGMPNNRFLAERTGGTYSTLKVQPAELEDSGVYFCASSQEGWNTGELFFGEGSRLTVL.

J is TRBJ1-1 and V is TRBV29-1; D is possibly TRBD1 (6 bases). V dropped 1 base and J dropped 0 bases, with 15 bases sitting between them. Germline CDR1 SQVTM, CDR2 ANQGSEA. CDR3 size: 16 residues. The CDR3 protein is CSVEVETGTLNTEAFF. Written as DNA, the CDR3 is TGCAGCGTTGAAGTTGAGACAGGTACGTTGAACACTGAAGCTTTCTTT.

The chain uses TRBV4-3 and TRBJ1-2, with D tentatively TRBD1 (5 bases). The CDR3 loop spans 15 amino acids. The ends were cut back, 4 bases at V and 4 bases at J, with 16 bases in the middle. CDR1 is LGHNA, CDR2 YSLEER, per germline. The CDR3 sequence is CASSPKIGGAYGYTF. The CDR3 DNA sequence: TGCGCCAGCAGCCCCAAGATCGGAGGGGCCTATGGCTACACCTTC.

The CDR3 loop is CASSSTGGQGGPNYEQYF. As DNA, the CDR3 is TGTGCCAGCAGCTCGACCGGGGGGCAGGGAGGTCCTAACTACGAGCAGTACTTC. The J gene is TRBJ2-7, the V gene TRBV7-9; possible D gene TRBD2, 7 bases. The CDR3 contains 18 residues. Trimming removed 4 bases from V and 3 bases from J, with 25 bases in between. Germline V gives CDR1 SEHNR, CDR2 FQNEAQ (reference sequence).

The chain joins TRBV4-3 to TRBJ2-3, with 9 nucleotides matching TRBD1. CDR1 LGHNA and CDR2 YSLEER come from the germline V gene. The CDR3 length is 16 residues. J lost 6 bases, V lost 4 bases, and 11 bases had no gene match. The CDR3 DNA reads TGCGCCAGCAGCCCCGAGGCCACAGGGGGCTTGGATACGCAGTATTTT. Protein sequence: CASSPEATGGLDTQYF.

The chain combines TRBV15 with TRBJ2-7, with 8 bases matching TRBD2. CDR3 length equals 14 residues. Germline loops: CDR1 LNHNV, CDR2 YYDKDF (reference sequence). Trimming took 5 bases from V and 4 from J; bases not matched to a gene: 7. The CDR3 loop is CATSLGLAGYEQYF. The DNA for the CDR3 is TGTGCCACCAGCCTAGGACTAGCTGGATACGAGCAGTACTTC.

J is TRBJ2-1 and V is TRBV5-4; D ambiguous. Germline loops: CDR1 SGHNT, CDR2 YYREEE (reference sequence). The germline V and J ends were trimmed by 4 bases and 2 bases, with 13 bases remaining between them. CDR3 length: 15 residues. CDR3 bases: TGTGCCAGCAGCCAAGACCCAGTAACCTACAATGAGCAGTTCTTC. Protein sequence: CASSQDPVTYNEQFF.

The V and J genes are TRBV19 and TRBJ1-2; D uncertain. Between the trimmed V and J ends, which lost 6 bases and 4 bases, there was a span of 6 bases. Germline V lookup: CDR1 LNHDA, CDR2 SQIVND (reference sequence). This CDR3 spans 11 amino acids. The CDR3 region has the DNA TGTGCCAGTAGATTGGGCTATGGCTACACCTTC. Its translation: CASRLGYGYTF.

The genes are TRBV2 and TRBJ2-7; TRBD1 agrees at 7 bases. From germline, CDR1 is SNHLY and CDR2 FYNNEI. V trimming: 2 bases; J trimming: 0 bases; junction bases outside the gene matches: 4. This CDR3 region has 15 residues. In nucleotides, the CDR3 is TGTGCCAGCAGTGAACCCCGGGACAGCTCCTACGAGCAGTACTTC. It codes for CASSEPRDSSYEQYF.

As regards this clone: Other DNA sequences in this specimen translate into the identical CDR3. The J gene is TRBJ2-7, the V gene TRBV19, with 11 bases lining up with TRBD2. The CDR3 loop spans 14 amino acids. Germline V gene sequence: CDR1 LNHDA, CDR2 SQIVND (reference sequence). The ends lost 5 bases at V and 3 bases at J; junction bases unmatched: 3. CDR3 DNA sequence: TGTGCCAGTAGTGCGACTAGCGGGGACTACGAGCAGTACTTC. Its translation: CASSATSGDYEQYF.

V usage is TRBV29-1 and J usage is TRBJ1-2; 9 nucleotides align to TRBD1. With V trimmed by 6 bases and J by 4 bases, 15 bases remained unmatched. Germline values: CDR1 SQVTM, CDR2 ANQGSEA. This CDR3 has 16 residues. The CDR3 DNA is TGCAGCGTCGAAAGGGAGGGGACAGGGCAAGGCTATGGCTACACCTTC. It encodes CSVEREGTGQGYGYTF. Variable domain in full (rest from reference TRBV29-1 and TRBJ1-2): SAVISQKPSRDICQRGTSLTIQCQVDSQVTMMFWYRQQPGQSLTLIATANQGSEATYESGFVIDKFPISRPNLTFSTLTVSNMSPEDSSIYLCSVEREGTGQGYGYTFGSGTRLTVV.

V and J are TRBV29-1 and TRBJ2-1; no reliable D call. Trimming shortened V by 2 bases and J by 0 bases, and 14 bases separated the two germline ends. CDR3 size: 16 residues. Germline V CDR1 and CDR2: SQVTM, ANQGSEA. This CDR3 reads CSVEFGRRSSYNEQFF. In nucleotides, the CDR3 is TGCAGCGTTGAATTCGGTCGACGAAGCTCCTACAATGAGCAGTTCTTC.

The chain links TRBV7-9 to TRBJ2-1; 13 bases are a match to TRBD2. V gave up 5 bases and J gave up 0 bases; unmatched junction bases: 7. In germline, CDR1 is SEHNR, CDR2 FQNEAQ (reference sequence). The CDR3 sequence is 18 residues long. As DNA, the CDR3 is TGTGCCAGCAGCCCCCCGACTAGCGGGAGGTCCTCCTACAATGAGCAGTTCTTC. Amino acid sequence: CASSPPTSGRSSYNEQFF.

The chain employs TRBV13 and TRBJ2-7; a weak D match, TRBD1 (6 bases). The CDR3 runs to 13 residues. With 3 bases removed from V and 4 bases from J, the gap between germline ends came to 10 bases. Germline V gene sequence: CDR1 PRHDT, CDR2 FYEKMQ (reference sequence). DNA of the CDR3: TGTGCCAGCAGCTTTGGAAGGGGGTACGAGCAGTACTTC. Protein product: CASSFGRGYEQYF.

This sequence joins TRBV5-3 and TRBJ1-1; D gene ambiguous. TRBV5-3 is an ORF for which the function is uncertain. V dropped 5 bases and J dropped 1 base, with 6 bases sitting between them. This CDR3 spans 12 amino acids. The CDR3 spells CARSRENTEAFF. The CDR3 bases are TGTGCCAGAAGTAGAGAGAACACTGAAGCTTTCTTT.

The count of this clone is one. This chain's CDR3 is CASSLLGGSGEQFF. CDR3 sequence (DNA): TGTGCCAGCAGTTTATTAGGGGGCAGTGGCGAGCAGTTCTTC. V usage is TRBV28 and J usage is TRBJ2-1; 7 nucleotides agree with TRBD1. The CDR3 is made up of 14 amino acids. The trim removed 1 base at V and 10 bases at J, leaving 7 bases unmatched. The germline CDR1 and CDR2 sequences are MDHEN and SYDVKM. The full variable domain, in which reference TRBV28 and TRBJ2-1 provide the parts outside the CDR3, is DVKVTQSSRYLVKRTGEKVFLECVQDMDHENMFWYRQDPGLGLRLIYFSYDVKMKEKGDIPEGYSVSREKKERFSLILESASTNQTSMYLCASSLLGGSGEQFFGPGTRLTVL.

In DNA, the CDR3 is TGTGCCAGCAGTGGTAGACTAGCGGGAGGGCCCAGCGAGCAGTACTTC. Residues: CASSGRLAGGPSEQYF. This chain links TRBV28 with TRBJ2-7; 14 nucleotides align to TRBD2. Trimming took 5 bases from V and 6 from J; bases not matched to a gene: 9. CDR1 MDHEN and CDR2 SYDVKM come from the germline V gene. The CDR3 is made up of 16 amino acids.

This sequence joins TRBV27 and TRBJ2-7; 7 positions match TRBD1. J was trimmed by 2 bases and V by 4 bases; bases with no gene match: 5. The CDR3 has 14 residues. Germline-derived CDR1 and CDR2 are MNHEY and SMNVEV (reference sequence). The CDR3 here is CASSWQGTAYEQYF. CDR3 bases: TGTGCCAGCAGTTGGCAGGGGACAGCCTACGAGCAGTACTTC.

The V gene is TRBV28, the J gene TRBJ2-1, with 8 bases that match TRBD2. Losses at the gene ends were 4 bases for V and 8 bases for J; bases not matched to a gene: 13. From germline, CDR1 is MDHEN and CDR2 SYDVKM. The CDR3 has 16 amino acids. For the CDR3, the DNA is TGTGCCAGCAGTTCTAGTCGGGAGGGCGTCTGGGATGAGCAGTTCTTC. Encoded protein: CASSSSREGVWDEQFF.

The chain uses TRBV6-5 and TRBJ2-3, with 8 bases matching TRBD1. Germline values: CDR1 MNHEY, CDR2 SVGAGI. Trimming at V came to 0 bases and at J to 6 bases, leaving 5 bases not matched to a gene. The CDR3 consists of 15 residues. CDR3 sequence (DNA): TGTGCCAGCAGTTACTCGCAGGGGGCGCGCGATACGCAGTATTTT. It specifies CASSYSQGARDTQYF.

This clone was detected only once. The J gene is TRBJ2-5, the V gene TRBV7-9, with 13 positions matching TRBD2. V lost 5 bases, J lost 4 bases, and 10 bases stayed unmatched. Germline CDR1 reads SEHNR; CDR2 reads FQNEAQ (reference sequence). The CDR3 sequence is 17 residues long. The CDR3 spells CASSGGLAGNLLETQYF. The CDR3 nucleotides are TGTGCCAGCAGCGGGGGACTAGCGGGGAATCTCTTAGAGACCCAGTACTTC.

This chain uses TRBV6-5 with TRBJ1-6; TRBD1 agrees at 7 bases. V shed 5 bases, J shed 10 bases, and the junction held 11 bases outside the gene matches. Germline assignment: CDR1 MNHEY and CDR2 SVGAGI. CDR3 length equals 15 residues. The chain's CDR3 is CASSPTTGLGSPLHF. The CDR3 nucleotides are TGTGCCAGCAGTCCCACGACAGGGCTCGGGTCACCCCTCCACTTT.

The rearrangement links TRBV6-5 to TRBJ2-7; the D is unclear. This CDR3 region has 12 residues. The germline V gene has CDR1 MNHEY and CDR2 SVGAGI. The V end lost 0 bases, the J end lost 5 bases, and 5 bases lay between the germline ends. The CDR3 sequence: CASSYSLDEQYF. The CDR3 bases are TGTGCCAGCAGTTACTCCCTGGACGAGCAGTACTTC.